The 9 T cell receptor beta chains presented below share a single source sample, sequenced in a study of glioma-infiltrating T cells. TCR alpha and beta CDR3 regions were amplified from RNA using iRepertoire nested multiplex PCR. TCRdb used MiXCR to reprocess the multiplex PCR reads, holding one entry per CDR3 protein. Here the sample spans a few hundred thousand distinct CDR3 sequences, about two fifths being singletons. Specimen: glioma tissue, nonneoplastic brain tissue, or PBMCs (not recorded which). The receptor set was obtained from a human donor with low-grade glioma or glioblastoma, undergoing nonglioma brain surgery, or in good health (not recorded which).

This clonotype was detected ten times or more. J is TRBJ2-5 and V is TRBV15, with D uncertain. The V end was cut by 4 bases, the J end by 3 bases, with 12 bases between. The V gene's germline CDR1 is LNHNV and CDR2 YYDKDF (reference sequence). There are 14 residues in the CDR3. CDR3 loop: CATSTLDGEETQYF. The CDR3 bases are TGTGCCACCAGCACTTTAGACGGAGAAGAGACCCAGTACTTC.

This clonotype was seen only a few times. The V call is TRBV24-1, the J call TRBJ2-5, with a weak D call TRBD2 (5 bases). CDR3 length equals 17 residues. CDR1 is KGHDR and CDR2 is SFDVKD in the germline V gene. V was pared by 1 base and J by 2 bases, with 16 bases between. The CDR3 nucleotides are TGTGCCACCAGTGATTTACGGGAAGACACCCTTCAAGAGACCCAGTACTTC. Translating gives CATSDLREDTLQETQYF.

Concerning this clonotype itself: A much larger clone lies a single base off, so this may be a read error. The V and J genes are TRBV25-1 and TRBJ2-5; D possibly corresponds to TRBD1 (5 bases). This CDR3 is built from 17 residues. Germline V lookup: CDR1 MGHDK, CDR2 SYGVNS. The CDR3 loop reads CASSEPQVGAYQEAQYF. Here the CDR3 DNA reads TGTGCCAGCAGTGAACCCCAAGTTGGGGCGTACCAAGAGGCCCAGTACTTC.

There are many counts of this clonotype. This sequence joins TRBV24-1 and TRBJ1-5, with D maybe TRBD1 (6 bases). V lost 4 bases, J lost 3 bases, and 9 bases lay in between. This CDR3 contains 14 residues. Germline V gives CDR1 KGHDR, CDR2 SFDVKD. The CDR3 coding sequence is TGTGCCACCAGTGAAGGGGGTTTCAATCAGCCCCAGCATTTT. Protein: CATSEGGFNQPQHF.

Concerning this clonotype: A much larger clone differs by one base, so this may be a read error. V is TRBV28 and J is TRBJ1-1; D is uncertain. Trimming stripped 2 bases from V and 6 bases from J, with 13 bases between. The germline V gene encodes CDR1 MDHEN and CDR2 SYDVKM. The CDR3 is 14 amino acids. In nucleotides, the CDR3 is TGTGCCAGCAGTTTACGATGGTCCGTGCCTGAAGCTTTCTTT. As protein: CASSLRWSVPEAFF.

To note about this clonotype: The junction shows a germline mismatch at one end, possibly a read error. J is TRBJ2-7 and V is TRBV4-2; D not certain. This CDR3 is 14 amino acids long. In germline, CDR1 is LGHNA, CDR2 YNFKEQ. The chain's CDR3 is CASSQEAGAYERYF. CDR3 nucleotide sequence: TGTGCCAGCAGCCAAGAGGCAGGTGCCTACGAGCGGTACTTC.

The chain is built from TRBV7-2 and TRBJ2-4; no firm D call. The CDR3 has 12 residues. Germline assignment: CDR1 SGHTA and CDR2 FQGNSA. Trimming took off 1 base at V and 11 bases at J, with 9 bases between the two ends. The CDR3 loop reads CASSLGHGVQYF. CDR3 DNA: TGTGCCAGCAGCTTAGGCCATGGTGTTCAGTACTTC. Full variable domain (missing parts from reference TRBV7-2 and TRBJ2-4): GAGVSQSPSNKVTEKGKDVELRCDPISGHTALYWYRQSLGQGLEFLIYFQGNSAPDKSGLPSDRFSAERTGGSVSTLTIQRTQQEDSAVYLCASSLGHGVQYFGAGTRLSVL.

A note on this clonotype: A read error may be the cause here, since a much bigger clone is one base away. The V and J genes are TRBV6-5 and TRBJ2-1, with D possibly matching TRBD2 (5 bases). Germline V gene lookup returns CDR1 MNHEY and CDR2 SVGAGI. V was pared by 2 bases and J by 4 bases, with 12 bases between. The CDR3 is 15 residues long. The CDR3 nucleotides are TGTGCCAGCAGTTACGGTGGCGGAGGTTACAATGAGCAGTTCTTC. It encodes CASSYGGGGYNEQFF.

The chain couples TRBV12-3 or TRBV12-4 to TRBJ1-6, with no clear D. The CDR3 is 13 residues long. The V end lost 5 bases, the J end lost 9 bases, and 11 bases lay between the germline ends. The CDR3 DNA reads as TGTGCCAGCAGTCCATTTGGGCGTTCACCCCTCCACTTT. Protein sequence: CASSPFGRSPLHF.